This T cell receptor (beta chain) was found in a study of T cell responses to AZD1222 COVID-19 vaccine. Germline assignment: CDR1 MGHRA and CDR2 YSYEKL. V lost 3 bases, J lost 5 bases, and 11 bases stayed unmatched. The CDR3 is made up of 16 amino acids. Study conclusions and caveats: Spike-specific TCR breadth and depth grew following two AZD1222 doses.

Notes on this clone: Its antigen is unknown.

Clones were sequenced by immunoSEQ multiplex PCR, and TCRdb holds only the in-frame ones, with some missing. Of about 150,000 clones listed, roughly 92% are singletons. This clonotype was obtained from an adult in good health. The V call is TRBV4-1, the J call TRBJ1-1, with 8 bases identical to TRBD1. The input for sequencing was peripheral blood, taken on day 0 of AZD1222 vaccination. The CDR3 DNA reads TGCGCCAGCAGCCACGGGGGCGGACAGGGAATTACTGAAGCTTTCTTT. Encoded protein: CASSHGGGQGITEAFF.